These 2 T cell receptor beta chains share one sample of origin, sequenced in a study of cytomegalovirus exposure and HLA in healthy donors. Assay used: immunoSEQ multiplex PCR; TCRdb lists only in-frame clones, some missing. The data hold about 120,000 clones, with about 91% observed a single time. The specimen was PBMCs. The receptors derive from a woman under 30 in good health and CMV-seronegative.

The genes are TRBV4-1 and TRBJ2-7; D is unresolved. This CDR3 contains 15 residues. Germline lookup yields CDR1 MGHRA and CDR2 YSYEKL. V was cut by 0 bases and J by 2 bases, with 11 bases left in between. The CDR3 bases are TGCGCCAGCAGCCAAGACCCTCTATACGCCTACGAGCAGTACTTC. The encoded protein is CASSQDPLYAYEQYF.

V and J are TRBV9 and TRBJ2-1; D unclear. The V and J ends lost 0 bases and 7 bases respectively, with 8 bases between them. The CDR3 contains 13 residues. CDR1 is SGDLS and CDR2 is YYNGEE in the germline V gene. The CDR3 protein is CASSVDPRNEQFF. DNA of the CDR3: TGTGCCAGCAGCGTAGATCCGAGGAATGAGCAGTTCTTC. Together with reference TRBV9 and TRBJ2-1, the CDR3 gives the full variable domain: DSGVTQTPKHLITATGQRVTLRCSPRSGDLSVYWYQQSLDQGLQFLIQYYNGEERAKGNILERFSAQQFPDLHSELNLSSLELGDSALYFCASSVDPRNEQFFGPGTRLTVL.